This entry lists 13 T cell receptor beta chains sequenced from one sample in a study of blood T cell repertoires in COVID-19. Generated by immunoSEQ multiplex PCR, the TCRdb table keeps only in-frame clones and is missing some. Of 200,000 to 300,000 clones detected, about 86% appear once; the ten largest clones hold roughly 9.6%. What was sequenced was peripheral blood. The receptors here all came from a woman of 80 years or more with acute or convalescent COVID-19.

The V call is TRBV19, the J call TRBJ1-4; maybe TRBD1 (5 bases). Germline values: CDR1 LNHDA, CDR2 SQIVND (reference sequence). This CDR3 region has 14 residues. The CDR3 loop reads CASRGDATNEKLFF. CDR3 DNA: TGTGCTTCGCGGGGGGACGCAACTAATGAAAAACTGTTTTTT.

The genes are TRBV3-1 (or the pseudogene TRBV3-2) and TRBJ2-1, with D maybe TRBD2 (6 bases). Germline V lookup: CDR1 LGHDT, CDR2 YNNKEL (reference sequence). Trimming removed 2 bases from V and 7 bases from J, with 6 bases in between. The CDR3 has 12 residues. This CDR3 is CASSQRGNEQFF. CDR3 nucleotide sequence: TGTGCCAGCAGCCAACGGGGGAATGAGCAGTTCTTC.

This clone has just a few counts. In DNA, the CDR3 is TGTGCCAGCTCACCGCGCTTCGGCGACAGCTCCCAAGAGACCCAGTACTTC. Translation gives CASSPRFGDSSQETQYF. The chain links TRBV18 to TRBJ2-5; a possible D gene is TRBD1 (5 bases). The CDR3 spans 17 residues. In germline, CDR1 is KGHSH, CDR2 LQKENI. The ends were cut back, 3 bases at V and 1 base at J, with 18 bases in the middle.

The chain is built from TRBV7-6 and TRBJ2-7; weak D call: TRBD2 (5 bases). Germline V gene sequence: CDR1 SGHVS, CDR2 FNYEAQ. The CDR3 is 16 amino acids. Trimming took off 3 bases at V and 6 bases at J, with 21 bases between the two ends. The CDR3 here is CASSLGFSVSASEQYF. The CDR3, as DNA: TGTGCCAGCAGCTTGGGGTTTAGCGTCTCTGCCTCCGAGCAGTACTTC. The variable domain in full, with the rest retrieved from reference TRBV7-6 and TRBJ2-7, is GAGVSQSPRYKVTKRGQDVALRCDPISGHVSLYWYRQALGQGPEFLTYFNYEAQQDKSGLPNDRFSAERPEGSISTLTIQRTEQRDSAMYRCASSLGFSVSASEQYFGPGTRLTVT.

The chain employs TRBV12-3 or TRBV12-4 and TRBJ1-2, with 9 bases lining up with TRBD1. The CDR3 sequence is 13 residues long. The V gene end was trimmed by 3 bases and the J gene end by 7 bases; junction bases not matched to a gene: 3. The CDR3 here is CASSLGQGRGYTF. The CDR3 nucleotides read TGTGCCAGCAGTTTGGGACAGGGCCGTGGCTACACCTTC.

The chain couples TRBV6-5 to TRBJ2-3, with D possibly being TRBD2 (5 bases). V was clipped by 6 bases and J by 0 bases, with 13 bases between them. The germline V gene encodes CDR1 MNHEY and CDR2 SVGAGI. The CDR3 totals 15 residues. The CDR3: CASSEGVSSTDTQYF. CDR3 bases: TGTGCCAGCAGCGAGGGTGTCTCTAGCACAGATACGCAGTATTTT.

This clone was detected a few times. The chain has TRBV19 and TRBJ1-2; 8 bases align to TRBD1. Germline V CDR1 and CDR2: LNHDA, SQIVND (reference sequence). Trimming at V came to 7 bases and at J to 6 bases, leaving 7 bases not matched to a gene. This CDR3 region has 13 residues. CDR3 residues: CASNDRGAHGYTF. The CDR3 DNA reads TGTGCCAGTAACGACAGGGGAGCCCATGGCTACACCTTC.

The chain has TRBV7-9 and TRBJ1-2; D unresolved. The V end was cut by 4 bases, the J end by 6 bases, with 9 bases between. This CDR3 has 12 residues. CDR1 is SEHNR and CDR2 is FQNEAQ in the germline V gene (reference sequence). DNA of the CDR3: TGTGCCAGCAGCTCTGCGGGTGATGGCTACACCTTC. Protein: CASSSAGDGYTF.

The rearrangement links TRBV2 to TRBJ1-5, with 8 bases lining up with TRBD1. The J segment lost 0 bases and the V segment lost 5 bases, leaving 9 bases of the junction unmatched. This CDR3 has 17 residues. Germline assignment: CDR1 SNHLY and CDR2 FYNNEI. The CDR3 DNA is TGTGCCAGCAGTTTGACAGGGGTCCCTTATAGCAATCAGCCCCAGCATTTT. It codes for CASSLTGVPYSNQPQHF.

This rearrangement joins TRBV28 to TRBJ1-3; 7 positions agree with TRBD1. Trimming took 5 bases from V and 0 from J; bases not matched to a gene: 10. The CDR3 has 17 amino acids. The germline V gene encodes CDR1 MDHEN and CDR2 SYDVKM. CDR3 sequence: CASSSHRGGISGNTIYF. CDR3 nucleotides: TGTGCCAGCAGTAGCCACAGGGGAGGAATCTCTGGAAACACCATATATTTT.

The chain links TRBV6-5 to TRBJ2-2; tentative D call: TRBD1 (6 bases). The V end lost 11 bases, the J end lost 9 bases, and 16 bases lay between the germline ends. CDR1 is MNHEY, CDR2 SVGAGI, per germline. This CDR3 is 12 amino acids long. This CDR3 reads CAFRYRARELFF. The CDR3 DNA is TGTGCCTTCCGATACAGGGCGAGGGAGCTGTTTTTT.

This clone was seen only once. The chain employs TRBV18 and TRBJ1-5, with 10 bases fitting TRBD1. J was trimmed by 6 bases and V by 6 bases; bases with no gene match: 5. This CDR3 region has 14 residues. CDR1 is KGHSH, CDR2 LQKENI, per germline. The DNA of the CDR3 is TGTGCCAGCTCGGGACAGGGGAACATTCAGCCCCAGCATTTT. This gives the protein CASSGQGNIQPQHF.

A note on this clone: Other DNA sequences in the sample encode the same CDR3. DNA for the CDR3: TGCGCCAGCTCCCTAGCGGGGGGATCCTACGAGCAGTACTTC. Its translation is CASSLAGGSYEQYF. The genes are TRBV5-1 and TRBJ2-7; 11 bases are a match to TRBD2. This CDR3 has 14 residues. With V trimmed by 7 bases and J by 1 base, 4 bases remained unmatched. Germline V gene lookup returns CDR1 SGHRS and CDR2 YFSETQ.